This T cell receptor (beta chain) was found in a study of blood T cell repertoires in COVID-19. Study background: Spain, Italy and the United States supplied samples that represented acute and convalescent COVID-19. Sample material is recorded as cDNA or gDNA derived from T cells, B-cell-depleted T cells, or PBMCs.

By share, this clone ranks as medium-sized (0.01 to 0.1%). Some clones are missing from TCRdb's copy, which holds only in-frame ones; the method was immunoSEQ multiplex PCR. The sample records 150,000 to 200,000 clones, around 79% being singletons. The CDR3 has 15 amino acids. Germline lookup yields CDR1 MNHEY and CDR2 SMNVEV (reference sequence). With 6 bases clipped from V and 6 bases from J, the junction kept 13 bases outside the gene matches. Sequencing was carried out using peripheral blood. The chain combines TRBV27 with TRBJ2-7, with 8 bases matching TRBD1. This TCR was sampled from a man aged 60 to 69 with active or convalescent COVID-19. The CDR3 sequence: CASRKDREVDGEQYF. CDR3 nucleotides: TGTGCCAGCAGGAAGGACAGGGAGGTTGACGGCGAGCAGTACTTC.